The source of this TCR beta chain is a study of blood T cell repertoires in COVID-19. Germline V gene lookup returns CDR1 MNHEY and CDR2 SVGEGT. V dropped 4 bases and J dropped 0; count of bases not matched to a gene: 8. This CDR3 spans 16 amino acids. Sequencing was performed with immunoSEQ multiplex PCR; in TCRdb, only in-frame clones are kept and a portion is missing. The sample contains some 250,000 clones, 82% of which appear only once. This clone came up a few times. Source material: peripheral blood. The receptor comes from a woman younger than 30 with acute or convalescent COVID-19. The rearrangement joins TRBV6-2 or TRBV6-3 to TRBJ1-1; TRBD1 matches 7 bases. CDR3 loop: CASSSHRGLLNTEAFF. The DNA for the CDR3 is TGTGCCAGCAGTTCCCACAGGGGCCTTTTGAACACTGAAGCTTTCTTT.